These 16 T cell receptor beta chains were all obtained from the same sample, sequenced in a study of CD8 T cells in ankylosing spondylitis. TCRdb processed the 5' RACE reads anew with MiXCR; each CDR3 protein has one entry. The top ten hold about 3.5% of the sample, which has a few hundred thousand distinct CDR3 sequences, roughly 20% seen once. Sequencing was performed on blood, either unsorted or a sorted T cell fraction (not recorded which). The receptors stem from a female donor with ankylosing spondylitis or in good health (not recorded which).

The DNA for the CDR3 is TGTGCCACCAGCAGGGGGCCAGGGGACGAGCAGTACTTC. Amino acids: CATSRGPGDEQYF. The V and J genes are TRBV15 and TRBJ2-7, with D possibly being TRBD1 (6 bases). The V gene's germline CDR1 is LNHNV and CDR2 YYDKDF (reference sequence). This CDR3 is built from 13 residues. Trimming shortened V by 3 bases and J by 5 bases, and 11 bases separated the two germline ends.

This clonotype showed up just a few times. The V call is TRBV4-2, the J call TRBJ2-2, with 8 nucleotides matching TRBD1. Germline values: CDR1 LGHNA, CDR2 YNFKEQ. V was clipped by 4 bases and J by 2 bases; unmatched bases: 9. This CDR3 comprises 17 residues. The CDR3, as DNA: TGTGCCAGCAGCCTCAATGGACAGGGCAGTAACACCGGGGAGCTGTTTTTT. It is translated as CASSLNGQGSNTGELFF.

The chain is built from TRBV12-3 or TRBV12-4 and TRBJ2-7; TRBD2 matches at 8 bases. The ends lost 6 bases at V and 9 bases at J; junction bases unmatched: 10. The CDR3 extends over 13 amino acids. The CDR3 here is CASSKGLEVRQYF. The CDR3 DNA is TGTGCCAGCAGCAAGGGACTAGAGGTGAGGCAGTACTTC.

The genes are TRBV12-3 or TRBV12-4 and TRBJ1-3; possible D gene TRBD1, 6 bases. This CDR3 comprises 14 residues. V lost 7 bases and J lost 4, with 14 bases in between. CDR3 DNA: TGTGCCAGCAAAACAACAGGGACAGGAAACACCATATATTTT. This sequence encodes CASKTTGTGNTIYF.

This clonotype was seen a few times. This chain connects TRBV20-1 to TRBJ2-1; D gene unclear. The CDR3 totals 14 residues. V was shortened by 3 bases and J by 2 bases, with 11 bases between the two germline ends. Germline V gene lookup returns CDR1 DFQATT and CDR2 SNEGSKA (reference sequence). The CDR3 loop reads CSASPQSPYNEQFF. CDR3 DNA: TGCAGTGCTAGCCCACAGAGCCCCTACAATGAGCAGTTCTTC.

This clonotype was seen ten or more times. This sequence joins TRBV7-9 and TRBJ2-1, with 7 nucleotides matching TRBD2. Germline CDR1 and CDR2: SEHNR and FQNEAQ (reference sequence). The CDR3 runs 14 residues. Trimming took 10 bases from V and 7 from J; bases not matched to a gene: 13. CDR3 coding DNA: TGTGCCACCTCCCACCGGGACTACTATAATGAGCAGTTCTTC. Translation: CATSHRDYYNEQFF.

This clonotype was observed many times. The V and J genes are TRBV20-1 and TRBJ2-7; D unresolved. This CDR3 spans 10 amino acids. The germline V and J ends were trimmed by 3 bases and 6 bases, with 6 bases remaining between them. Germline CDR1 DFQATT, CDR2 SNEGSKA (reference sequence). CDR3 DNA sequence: TGCAGTGCTAGTTGGGGCGAGCAGTACTTC. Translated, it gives CSASWGEQYF.

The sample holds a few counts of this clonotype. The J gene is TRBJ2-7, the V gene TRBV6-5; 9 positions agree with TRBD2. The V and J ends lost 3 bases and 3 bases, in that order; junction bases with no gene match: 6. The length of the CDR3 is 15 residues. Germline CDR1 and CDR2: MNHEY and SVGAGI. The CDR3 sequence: CASSYSTSGVYEQYF. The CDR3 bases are TGTGCCAGCAGTTATTCGACTAGCGGAGTCTACGAGCAGTACTTC.

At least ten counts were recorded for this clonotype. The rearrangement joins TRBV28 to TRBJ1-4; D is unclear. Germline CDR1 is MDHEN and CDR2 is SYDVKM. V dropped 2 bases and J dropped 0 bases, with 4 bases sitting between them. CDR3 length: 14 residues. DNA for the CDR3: TGTGCCAGCAGTTTACCGGCAACTAATGAAAAACTGTTTTTT. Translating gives CASSLPATNEKLFF.

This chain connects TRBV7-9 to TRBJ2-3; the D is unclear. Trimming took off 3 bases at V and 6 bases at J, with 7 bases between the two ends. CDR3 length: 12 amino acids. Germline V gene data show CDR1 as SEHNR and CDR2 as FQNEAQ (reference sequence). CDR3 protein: CASSFEADTQYF. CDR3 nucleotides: TGTGCCAGCAGCTTTGAAGCCGATACGCAGTATTTT.

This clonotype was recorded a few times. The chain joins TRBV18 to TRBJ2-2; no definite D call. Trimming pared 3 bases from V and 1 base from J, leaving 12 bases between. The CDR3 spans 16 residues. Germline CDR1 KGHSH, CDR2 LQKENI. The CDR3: CASSPGRTGNTGELFF. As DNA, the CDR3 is TGTGCCAGCTCACCGGGTAGGACCGGGAACACCGGGGAGCTGTTTTTT.

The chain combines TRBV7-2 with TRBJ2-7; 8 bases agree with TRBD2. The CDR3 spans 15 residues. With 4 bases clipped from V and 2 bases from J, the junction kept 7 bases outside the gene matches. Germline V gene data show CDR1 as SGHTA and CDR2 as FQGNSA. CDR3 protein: CASSSSSGSAYEQYF. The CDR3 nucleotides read TGTGCCAGCAGCTCCAGCAGCGGGAGTGCCTACGAGCAGTACTTC.

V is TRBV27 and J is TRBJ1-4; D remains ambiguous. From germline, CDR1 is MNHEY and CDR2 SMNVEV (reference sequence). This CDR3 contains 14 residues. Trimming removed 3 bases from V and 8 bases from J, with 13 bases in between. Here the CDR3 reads CASSFPDGAEKLFF. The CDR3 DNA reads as TGTGCCAGCAGTTTTCCGGACGGCGCGGAAAAACTGTTTTTT. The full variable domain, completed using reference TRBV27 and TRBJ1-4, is EAQVTQNPRYLITVTGKKLTVTCSQNMNHEYMSWYRQDPGLGLRQIYYSMNVEVTDKGDVPEGYKVSRKEKRNFPLILESPSPNQTSLYFCASSFPDGAEKLFFGSGTQLSVL.

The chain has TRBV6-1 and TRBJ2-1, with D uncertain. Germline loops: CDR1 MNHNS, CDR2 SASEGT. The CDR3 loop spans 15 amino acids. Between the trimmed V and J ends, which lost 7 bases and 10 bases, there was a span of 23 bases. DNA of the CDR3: TGTGCCAGCAACTCCGGTGTCCCCGAAATTCGCGAGCAGTTCTTC. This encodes CASNSGVPEIREQFF.

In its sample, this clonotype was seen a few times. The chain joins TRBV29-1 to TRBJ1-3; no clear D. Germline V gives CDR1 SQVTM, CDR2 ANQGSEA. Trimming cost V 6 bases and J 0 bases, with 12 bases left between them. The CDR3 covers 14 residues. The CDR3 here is CSVELVSSGNTIYF. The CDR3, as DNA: TGCAGCGTCGAACTCGTTAGCTCTGGAAACACCATATATTTT.

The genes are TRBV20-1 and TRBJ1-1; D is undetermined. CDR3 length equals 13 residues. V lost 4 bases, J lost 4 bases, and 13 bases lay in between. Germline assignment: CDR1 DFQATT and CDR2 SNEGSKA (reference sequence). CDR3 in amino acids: CSATSSYGTEAFF. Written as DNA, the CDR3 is TGCAGTGCTACTTCTTCTTACGGCACTGAAGCTTTCTTT.